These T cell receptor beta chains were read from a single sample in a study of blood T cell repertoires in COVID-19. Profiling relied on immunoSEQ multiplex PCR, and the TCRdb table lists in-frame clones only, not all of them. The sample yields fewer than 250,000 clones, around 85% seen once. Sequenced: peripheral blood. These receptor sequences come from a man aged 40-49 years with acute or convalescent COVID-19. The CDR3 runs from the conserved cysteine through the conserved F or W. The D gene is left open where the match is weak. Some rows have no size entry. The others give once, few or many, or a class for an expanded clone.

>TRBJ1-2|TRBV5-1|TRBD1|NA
CASRTDRDRVNAF
TGCGCCAGCAGGACTGACCGGGACAGGGTTAACGCCTTC
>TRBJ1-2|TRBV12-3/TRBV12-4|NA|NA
CASSLIGDFGYTF
TGTGCCAGCAGTTTAATAGGGGATTTTGGCTACACCTTC
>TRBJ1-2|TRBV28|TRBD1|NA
CASSSWTGNYGYTF
TGTGCCAGCAGTTCATGGACAGGAAACTATGGCTACACCTTC
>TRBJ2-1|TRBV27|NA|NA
CASSPVERASYNEQFF
TGTGCCAGCAGCCCGGTCGAGAGGGCCTCCTACAATGAGCAGTTCTTC
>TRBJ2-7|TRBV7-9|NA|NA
CASSRPRFEQYF
TGTGCCAGCAGCCGGCCTAGGTTCGAGCAGTACTTC
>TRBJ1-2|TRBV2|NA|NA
CASSDNRGGYTF
TGTGCCAGCAGCGATAATCGCGGTGGCTACACCTTC
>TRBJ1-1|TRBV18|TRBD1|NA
CASSPGTGGRGEAFF
TGTGCCAGCTCACCGGGGACAGGGGGCAGGGGTGAAGCTTTCTTT
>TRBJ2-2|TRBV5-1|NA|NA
CASRLEVNTGELFF
TGCGCCAGCAGACTCGAGGTGAACACCGGGGAGCTGTTTTTT
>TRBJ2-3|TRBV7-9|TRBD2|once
CASSSPSGRAVNTQYF
TGTGCCAGCAGTTCGCCCAGCGGGAGGGCCGTGAATACGCAGTATTTT
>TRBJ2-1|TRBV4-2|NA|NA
CASSQDYRVGNEQFF
TGTGCCAGCAGCCAAGATTACAGGGTGGGAAATGAGCAGTTCTTC
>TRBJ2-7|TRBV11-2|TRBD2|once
CASSSGFGTSAYEQYF
TGTGCCAGCAGCTCCGGATTCGGGACTAGCGCCTACGAGCAGTACTTC
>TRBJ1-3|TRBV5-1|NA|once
CASSLGTDSGNTIYF
TGCGCCAGCAGCTTGGGTACAGACTCTGGAAACACCATATATTTT
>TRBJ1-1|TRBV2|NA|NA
CASSVRQDTEAFF
TGTGCCAGCAGTGTGCGACAGGACACTGAAGCTTTCTTT
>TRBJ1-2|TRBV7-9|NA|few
CASSFPQGANYGYTF
TGTGCCAGCAGCTTCCCACAGGGTGCTAACTATGGCTACACCTTC
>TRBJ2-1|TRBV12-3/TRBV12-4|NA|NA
CASSLGQYNEQFF
TGTGCCAGCAGTTTAGGGCAGTACAATGAGCAGTTCTTC
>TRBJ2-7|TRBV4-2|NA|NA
CASSQDHGTFYEQYF
TGTGCCAGCAGCCAAGATCACGGGACATTCTACGAGCAGTACTTC